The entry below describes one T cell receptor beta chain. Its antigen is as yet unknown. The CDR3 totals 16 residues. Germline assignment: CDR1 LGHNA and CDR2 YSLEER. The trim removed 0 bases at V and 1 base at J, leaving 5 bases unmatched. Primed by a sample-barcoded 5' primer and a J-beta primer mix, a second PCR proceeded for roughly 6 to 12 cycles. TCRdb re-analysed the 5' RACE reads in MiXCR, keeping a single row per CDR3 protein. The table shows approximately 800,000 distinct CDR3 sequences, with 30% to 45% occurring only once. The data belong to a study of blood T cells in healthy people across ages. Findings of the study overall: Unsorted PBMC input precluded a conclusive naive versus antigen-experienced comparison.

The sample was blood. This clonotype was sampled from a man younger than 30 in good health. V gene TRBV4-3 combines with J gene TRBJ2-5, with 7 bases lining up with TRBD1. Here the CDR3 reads CASSQDVRGFQETQYF. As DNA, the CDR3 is TGCGCCAGCAGCCAAGATGTCAGGGGGTTCCAAGAGACCCAGTACTTC.